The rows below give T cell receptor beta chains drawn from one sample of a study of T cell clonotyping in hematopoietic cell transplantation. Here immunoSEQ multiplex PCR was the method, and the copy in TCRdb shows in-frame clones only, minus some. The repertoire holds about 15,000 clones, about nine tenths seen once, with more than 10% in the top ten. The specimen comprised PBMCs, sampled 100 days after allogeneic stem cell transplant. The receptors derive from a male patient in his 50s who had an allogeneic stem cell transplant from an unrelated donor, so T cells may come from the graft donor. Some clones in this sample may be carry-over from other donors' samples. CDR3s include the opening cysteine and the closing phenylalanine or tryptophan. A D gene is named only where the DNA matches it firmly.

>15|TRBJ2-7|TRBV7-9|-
CASIRGGGNSYEQYF
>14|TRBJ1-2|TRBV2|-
CASNIQGTTYGYTF
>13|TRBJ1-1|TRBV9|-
CASSVRMNTEAFF
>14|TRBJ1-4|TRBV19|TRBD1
CASSIGQGARKLFF
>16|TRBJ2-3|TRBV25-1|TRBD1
CASSDGTVASTDTQYF
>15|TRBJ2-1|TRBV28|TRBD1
CASSAPGQGLNEQFF
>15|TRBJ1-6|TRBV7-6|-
CASSYRPGRGTPLHF
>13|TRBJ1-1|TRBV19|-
CASSIDFGTEAFF
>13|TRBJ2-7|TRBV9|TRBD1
CASSVQGAAEQYF
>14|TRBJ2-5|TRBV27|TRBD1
CASSSGTGYATQYF
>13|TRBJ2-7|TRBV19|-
CASSPGPRGEQYF
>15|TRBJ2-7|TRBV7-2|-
CASTPIAGSSYEQYF
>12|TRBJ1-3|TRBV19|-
CASSGRGNTIYF
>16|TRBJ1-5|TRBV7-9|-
CASSAGTSNSNQPQHF
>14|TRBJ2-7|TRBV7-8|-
CASSSRTRPSEQYF
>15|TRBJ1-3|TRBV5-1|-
CASSLERVQGNTIYF
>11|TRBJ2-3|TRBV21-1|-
CANRGTDTQYF
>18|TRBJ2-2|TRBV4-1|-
CASSQALLQRPVVGELFF
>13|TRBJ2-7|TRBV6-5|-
CASSSPGPYEQYF
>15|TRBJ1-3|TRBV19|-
CASTPRPDSGNTIYF
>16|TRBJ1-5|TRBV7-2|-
CASTDPRTGLGQPQHF
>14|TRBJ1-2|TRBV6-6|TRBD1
CASSPEGQGSSYTF
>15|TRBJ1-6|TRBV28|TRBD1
CASNQGDSYNSPLHF
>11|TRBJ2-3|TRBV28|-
CAARDTDTQYF
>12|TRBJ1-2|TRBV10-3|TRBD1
CAIRQGDYGYTF
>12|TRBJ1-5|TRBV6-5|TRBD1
CASSETGEPQHF
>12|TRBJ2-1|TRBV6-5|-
CASSPIAGEQFF
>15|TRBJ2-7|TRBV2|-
CASSFGTFSSYEQYF
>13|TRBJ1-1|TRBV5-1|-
CASSLTVETEAFF
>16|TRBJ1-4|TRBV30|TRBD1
CAWSTSGGQDVEKLFF
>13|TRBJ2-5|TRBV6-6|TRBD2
CASSLGRGETQYF
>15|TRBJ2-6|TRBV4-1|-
CASSQSGTGANVLTF
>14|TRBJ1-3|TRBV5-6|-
CASSLFDRGNTIYF
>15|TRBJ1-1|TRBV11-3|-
CASSLGGARNTEAFF
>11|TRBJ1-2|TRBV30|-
CAWSVKGGYTF
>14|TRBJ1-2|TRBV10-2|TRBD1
CASGDRGQGYGYTF